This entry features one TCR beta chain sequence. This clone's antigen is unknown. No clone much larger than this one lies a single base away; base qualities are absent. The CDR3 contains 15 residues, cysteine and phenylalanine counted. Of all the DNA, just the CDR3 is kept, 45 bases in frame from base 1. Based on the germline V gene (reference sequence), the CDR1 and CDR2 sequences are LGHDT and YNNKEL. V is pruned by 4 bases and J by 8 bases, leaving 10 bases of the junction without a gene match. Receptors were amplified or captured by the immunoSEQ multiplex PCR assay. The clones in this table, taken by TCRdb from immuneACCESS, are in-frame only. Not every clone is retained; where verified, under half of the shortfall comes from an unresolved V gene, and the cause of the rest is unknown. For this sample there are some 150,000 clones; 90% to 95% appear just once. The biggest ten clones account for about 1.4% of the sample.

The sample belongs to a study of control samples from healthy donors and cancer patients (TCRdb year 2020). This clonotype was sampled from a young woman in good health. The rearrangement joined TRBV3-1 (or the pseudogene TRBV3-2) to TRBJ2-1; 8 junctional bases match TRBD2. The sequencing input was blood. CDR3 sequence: CASSRGLARVDEQFF. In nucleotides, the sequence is TGTGCCAGCAGCCGAGGACTAGCTAGAGTCGATGAGCAGTTCTTC.